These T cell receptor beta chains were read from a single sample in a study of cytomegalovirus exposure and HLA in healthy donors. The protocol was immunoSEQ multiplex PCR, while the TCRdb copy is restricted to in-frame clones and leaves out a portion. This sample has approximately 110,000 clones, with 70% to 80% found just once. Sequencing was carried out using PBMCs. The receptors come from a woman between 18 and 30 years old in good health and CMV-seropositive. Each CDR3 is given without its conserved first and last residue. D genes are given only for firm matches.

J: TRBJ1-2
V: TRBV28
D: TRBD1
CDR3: ASSTAGTGGRMGGYT

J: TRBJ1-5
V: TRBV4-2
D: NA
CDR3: ASSQEAGLGQPQH

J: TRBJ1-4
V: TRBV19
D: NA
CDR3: ASTGGSEKLF

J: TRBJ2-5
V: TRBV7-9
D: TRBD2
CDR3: ASSVAGRQETQY

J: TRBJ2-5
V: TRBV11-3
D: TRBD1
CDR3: ASSLDPGQGLETQY

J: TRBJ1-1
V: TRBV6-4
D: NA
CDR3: ASSPSQGNEAF

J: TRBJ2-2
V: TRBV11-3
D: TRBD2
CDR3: ASSLLAGGTGELF

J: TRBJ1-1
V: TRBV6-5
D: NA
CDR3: ATSWGQNTEAF

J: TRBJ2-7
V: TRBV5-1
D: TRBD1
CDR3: ASSPRDRGRLEQY

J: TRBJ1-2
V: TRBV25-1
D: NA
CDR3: ASSEFSTGYT

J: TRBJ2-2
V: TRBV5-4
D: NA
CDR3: ASRSAGTGELF

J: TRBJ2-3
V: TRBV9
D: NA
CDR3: ASSDIVGSRGTQY

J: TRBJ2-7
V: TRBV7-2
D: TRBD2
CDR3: ASSPTGTSDSYEQY

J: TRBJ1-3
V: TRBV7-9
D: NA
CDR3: ASSLEGRLGNTIY

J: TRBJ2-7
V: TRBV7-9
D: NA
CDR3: ASTVQGGSYEQY

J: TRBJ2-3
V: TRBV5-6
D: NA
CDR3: ASSLGATDTQY

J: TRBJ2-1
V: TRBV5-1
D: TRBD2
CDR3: ASSPGLAGEDNEQF

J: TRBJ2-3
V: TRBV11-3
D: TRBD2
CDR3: ASSHYPSGTSIDTQY

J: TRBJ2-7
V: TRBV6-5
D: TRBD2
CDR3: ASRAGLGAYEQY

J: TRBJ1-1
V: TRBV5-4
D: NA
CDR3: ASIRRGEGEAF

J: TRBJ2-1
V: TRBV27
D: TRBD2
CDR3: ANSLSGASGRRGHEQF

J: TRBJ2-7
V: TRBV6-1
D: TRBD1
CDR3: ASSARQGRGEQY

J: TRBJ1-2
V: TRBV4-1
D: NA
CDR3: ASSHVLRRADYGYT

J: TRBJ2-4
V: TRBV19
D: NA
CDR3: ASSLTGLNPKNIQY

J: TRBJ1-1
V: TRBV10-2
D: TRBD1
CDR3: ASSDRGSMNTEAF

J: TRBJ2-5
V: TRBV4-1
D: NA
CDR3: ASSLTAGPREETQY

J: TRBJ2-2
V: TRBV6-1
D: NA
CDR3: ASSGSGAYTGGELF

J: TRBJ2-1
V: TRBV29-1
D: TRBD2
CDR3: SVGGRQGYNEQF

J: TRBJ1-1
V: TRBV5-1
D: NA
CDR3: ASCPSVMNTEAF

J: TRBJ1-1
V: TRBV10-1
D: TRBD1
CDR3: ASSKRRQGPTEAF

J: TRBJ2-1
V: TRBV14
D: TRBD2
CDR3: ASSKDGTSGPYNEQF

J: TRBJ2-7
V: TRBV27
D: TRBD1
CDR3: ASSIDRAAYEQY

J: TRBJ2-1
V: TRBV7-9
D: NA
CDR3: ASSLGRGPYNEQF

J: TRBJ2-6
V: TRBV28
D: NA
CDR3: ASSFVSSGANVLT

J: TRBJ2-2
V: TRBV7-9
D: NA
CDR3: ASSLQGNTGELF

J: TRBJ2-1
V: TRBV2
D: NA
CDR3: ASRKQVDNEQF

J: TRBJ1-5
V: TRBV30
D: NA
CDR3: AWSVDFNQPQH

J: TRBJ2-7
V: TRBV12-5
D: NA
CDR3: ASGAASGEQY

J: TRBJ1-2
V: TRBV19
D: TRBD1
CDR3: ASNHDRASYGYT

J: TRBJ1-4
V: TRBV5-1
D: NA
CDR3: ASSIQGPTNEKLF

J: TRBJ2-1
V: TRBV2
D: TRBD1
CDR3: ASRGQGREQF

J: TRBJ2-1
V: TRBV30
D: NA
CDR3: AWSVVAGAYNEQF

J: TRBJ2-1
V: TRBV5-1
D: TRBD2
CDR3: ASSQLDGRHNEQF

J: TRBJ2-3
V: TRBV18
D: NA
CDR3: ASSPPGESTDTQY